This T cell receptor (beta chain) was captured in a study of vaccination effects on CD4 cells after COVID-19. It was after more than 8 days of culture that CD4+ T cells were isolated. None of these healthy vaccinees had been infected with SARS-CoV-2 before vaccination. Study-level results: The authors studied few convalescent patients and collected no early post-infection timepoints. There was marked clonal contraction among infection- and vaccine-induced clones late after vaccination.

As for this clone: The antigen remains unidentified.

Clones were read by immunoSEQ multiplex PCR, and TCRdb kept only the in-frame ones, dropping some. The repertoire holds about 39,000 clones, roughly 87% seen once, with under 3% in the top ten. This receptor was identified in a human donor who received a COVID-19 vaccine. This specimen was CD4+ T cells from PBMCs cultured without peptide, taken before COVID-19 vaccination.

CDR3 residues: CASSQQRGIVEKLFF. The CDR3 region has the DNA TGTGCCAGCTCACAACAGCGGGGGATCGTGGAAAAACTGTTTTTT. This chain connects TRBV18 to TRBJ1-4, with D possibly being TRBD1 (5 bases). V was cut by 4 bases and J by 8 bases, with 17 bases left in between. This CDR3 spans 15 amino acids. Germline CDR1 is KGHSH and CDR2 is LQKENI.